The rows below give T cell receptor beta chains drawn from one sample of a study of vaccination effects on CD4 cells after COVID-19. Antigen specificity for these receptors is unknown. Libraries were prepared by immunoSEQ multiplex PCR; TCRdb keeps only in-frame clonotypes and omits some of them. The sample lists some 74,000 clones, 70% to 90% occurring once. Sequencing was performed on CD4+ T cells from PBMCs cultured with HCoV-229E spike peptides, taken after COVID-19 vaccination. These TCRs come from a human donor who received a COVID-19 vaccine. CDR3s include the opening cysteine and the closing phenylalanine or tryptophan. D genes are given only for firm matches. Only some rows state a clone size, as once, few, many or a class for expanded clones.

>TRBJ1-4|16|-|TRBD1|TRBV11-2
TGTGCCAGCCGTAGGAGGGGGCCTGCAACTAATGAAAAACTGTTTTTT
CASRRRGPATNEKLFF
>TRBJ2-4|16|-|-|TRBV4-2
TGTGCCAGCAGCCAAGAATGGGGTCGCGCCAAAAACATTCAGTACTTC
CASSQEWGRAKNIQYF
>TRBJ1-2|17|-|-|TRBV19
TGTGCCAGTAGTATAAGGCAGGGCCTCTACTTTGACTATGGCTACACCTTC
CASSIRQGLYFDYGYTF
>TRBJ1-5|15|-|TRBD1|TRBV30
TGTGCCTGGAGTGTACAAGGACAGGGGGACCAGCCCCAGCATTTT
CAWSVQGQGDQPQHF
>TRBJ1-5|14|-|-|TRBV2
TGTGCCAGCAGTGAAAAGGAAAACTATCAGCCCCAGCATTTT
CASSEKENYQPQHF
>TRBJ2-2|16|-|-|TRBV5-4
TGTGCCAGCAGCTTAACAGGGAACCCTATTGACGGGGAGCTGTTTTTT
CASSLTGNPIDGELFF
>TRBJ2-1|13|-|TRBD1|TRBV6-4
TGTGCCAGCAGTGAACAGGGGTACAATGAGCAGTTCTTC
CASSEQGYNEQFF
>TRBJ2-2|16|-|-|TRBV5-1
TGCGCCAGCAGTTTAGGGTTCAGTTCGAACACCGGGGAGCTGTTTTTT
CASSLGFSSNTGELFF
>TRBJ2-3|14|-|-|TRBV6-6
TGTGCCAGCACACGAGCCGGGTCATCAGATACGCAGTATTTT
CASTRAGSSDTQYF
>TRBJ2-3|19|-|TRBD2|TRBV18
TGTGCCAGCTCACCACTTCGTCGAACTAGCGGGGGGGCCACAGATACGCAGTATTTT
CASSPLRRTSGGATDTQYF
>TRBJ2-3|13|-|-|TRBV7-2
TGTGCCAGCAGCTTTGACTTCACAGATACGCAGTATTTT
CASSFDFTDTQYF
>TRBJ1-2|15|-|-|TRBV5-6
TGTGCCAGCAGGATAACAGGGTCGTGGAAAAATGGCTACACCTTC
CASRITGSWKNGYTF
>TRBJ1-2|13|once|-|TRBV24-1
TGTGCCACCAGTGATTCAGGGGACTATGGCTACACCTTC
CATSDSGDYGYTF
>TRBJ2-1|16|-|TRBD1|TRBV18
TGTGCCAGCTCACAGAACCGGGACAGGGGGGTGGATGAGCAGTTCTTC
CASSQNRDRGVDEQFF
>TRBJ2-3|16|-|TRBD2|TRBV28
TGTGCCAGCAGTCATCGGATAGCGGGGGACACAGATACGCAGTATTTT
CASSHRIAGDTDTQYF
>TRBJ2-2|18|-|TRBD2|TRBV4-1
TGCGCCAGCAGCCAGAGGTGGGGTACTAGCGGTAACACCGGGGAGCTGTTTTTT
CASSQRWGTSGNTGELFF
>TRBJ2-2|16|-|TRBD1|TRBV14
TGTGCCAGCAGCCAACCGGGACAGGGAAGAACCGGGGAGCTGTTTTTT
CASSQPGQGRTGELFF
>TRBJ1-1|13|few|TRBD1|TRBV5-1
TGCGCCAGCAGCCGCACAGGGGACACTGAAGCTTTCTTT
CASSRTGDTEAFF
>TRBJ1-6|15|-|-|TRBV28
TGTGCCAGCAGTCCCAGGGTAGTGTATAATTCACCCCTCCACTTT
CASSPRVVYNSPLHF
>TRBJ2-4|14|-|-|TRBV5-4
TGTGCCAGCAGCTTGAGTCTAGCGCTGTCCCCTCAGTACTTC
CASSLSLALSPQYF
>TRBJ1-5|13|-|-|TRBV6-1
TGTGCCAGCAGTGAAGTAAGCAATCAGCCCCAGCATTTT
CASSEVSNQPQHF
>TRBJ1-6|15|-|-|TRBV6-6
TGTGCCAGCAGTTACTCGGGGACGGAGAATTCACCCCTCCACTTT
CASSYSGTENSPLHF
>TRBJ1-1|15|-|TRBD1|TRBV29-1
TGCAGCGTTAAGATGCCGGGACAGGGGCACACTGAAGCTTTCTTT
CSVKMPGQGHTEAFF
>TRBJ2-3|12|-|-|TRBV19
TGTGCCAGTAGTATCTCAGGTGGGCCGCAGTATTTT
CASSISGGPQYF
>TRBJ1-1|13|-|-|TRBV11-3
TGTGCCAGCAGCTTAAGGCCGGGGACTGAAGCTTTCTTT
CASSLRPGTEAFF
>TRBJ1-1|15|-|-|TRBV7-8
TGTGCCAGCAGCTTTAGGGGGGCTAAGAACACTGAAGCTTTCTTT
CASSFRGAKNTEAFF
>TRBJ1-4|15|-|-|TRBV19
TGTGCCAGTAAGGTCCAAGGGTGGTCTAATGAAAAACTGTTTTTT
CASKVQGWSNEKLFF
>TRBJ1-2|13|-|-|TRBV6-2/TRBV6-3
TGTGCCAGCAGTATTACAGGAAGCTATGGCTACACCTTC
CASSITGSYGYTF
>TRBJ2-1|16|-|TRBD1|TRBV19
TGTGCCAGTAGTATTTCGGGGACAGGGGTCAGGAATGAGCAGTTCTTC
CASSISGTGVRNEQFF
>TRBJ1-1|13|-|-|TRBV5-4
TGTGCCAGCAGCTTGTCTCGGGAATCTGAAGCTTTCTTT
CASSLSRESEAFF
>TRBJ2-5|13|once|-|TRBV12-3/TRBV12-4
TGTGCCAGCAGACTCTGGGGAGGAGAGACCCAGTACTTC
CASRLWGGETQYF
>TRBJ2-3|16|-|TRBD1|TRBV28
TGTGCCAGCAGTATCAACCGGGACAGGGGGCAAGATACGCAGTATTTT
CASSINRDRGQDTQYF
>TRBJ1-2|14|few|-|TRBV18
TGTGCCAGCTCACCACCCGCCAGACACTATGGCTACACCTTC
CASSPPARHYGYTF
>TRBJ1-1|15|-|TRBD1|TRBV5-1
TGCGCCAGCAGCTTGGAGGCAGGGGGCGCGGCTGAAGCTTTCTTT
CASSLEAGGAAEAFF
>TRBJ2-5|15|once|-|TRBV5-1
TGCGCCAGCAGCTTAGGGGCGAATTGGCCGGAGACCCAGTACTTC
CASSLGANWPETQYF
>TRBJ1-3|13|-|-|TRBV6-4
TGTGCCAGCAGTGCCAGGGAGGCCTACACCATATATTTT
CASSAREAYTIYF
>TRBJ1-2|13|-|-|TRBV2
TGTGCCAGCACCCCTCTGGGGGCGTTTGGCTACACCTTC
CASTPLGAFGYTF
>TRBJ2-1|13|-|-|TRBV5-1
TGCGCCAGCAGCTTGGAGGTTCGGGCAGGGCGACTCTTC
CASSLEVRAGRLF
>TRBJ1-6|19|-|-|TRBV3-1/TRBV3-2
TGTGCCAGCAGCCCCTTGAGGGACGTACAGAGCTCCTATAATTCACCCCTCCACTTT
CASSPLRDVQSSYNSPLHF
>TRBJ1-1|14|-|-|TRBV28
TGTGCCAGCAGCCCAGGAGGGGGGGCTTTGGGAGCTTTCTTT
CASSPGGGALGAFF
>TRBJ2-3|13|-|-|TRBV27
TGTGCCAGCAGTTTATATAGGGAGCATACGCAGTATTTT
CASSLYREHTQYF
>TRBJ1-5|13|few|-|TRBV5-1
TGCGCCAGCAGCTTGGAGGGGGGCCAGCCCCAGCATTTT
CASSLEGGQPQHF
>TRBJ1-1|12|-|TRBD1|TRBV30
TGTGCCTGGAGTCAAGGACAGGGAGAAGCTTTCTTT
CAWSQGQGEAFF
>TRBJ1-1|15|-|TRBD1|TRBV15
TGTGCCACCAGCAGAGGAGGGACAGGGAACACTGAAGCTTTCTTT
CATSRGGTGNTEAFF
>TRBJ2-1|15|-|-|TRBV5-1
TGCGCCAGCAGCGCCCGAGGGGACCACTACAATGAGCAGTTCTTC
CASSARGDHYNEQFF
>TRBJ2-5|14|-|-|TRBV24-1
TGTGCCACCAGTCCTGCCTTGAAACAAGAGACCCAGTACTTC
CATSPALKQETQYF
>TRBJ1-1|15|-|-|TRBV27
TGTGCCAGCAGTTCCCGATATAATTCGGGCACTGAAGCTTTCTTT
CASSSRYNSGTEAFF
>TRBJ1-1|14|medium-sized|-|TRBV7-9
TGTGCCAGCAGCCTTCACCTGATGAGCACTGAAGCTTTCTTT
CASSLHLMSTEAFF
>TRBJ2-3|14|-|-|TRBV6-5
TGTGCCAGCAGTTCTTATCTAGAAACAGATACGCAGTATTTT
CASSSYLETDTQYF
>TRBJ2-2|16|-|-|TRBV9
TGTGCCAGCAGCGTAGATAACGGACGGCCGTCCGGGGAGCTGTTTTTT
CASSVDNGRPSGELFF
>TRBJ1-2|13|few|TRBD1|TRBV3-1/TRBV3-2
TGTGCCAGCAGCCTGACAGGGACCTATGGCTACACCTTC
CASSLTGTYGYTF
>TRBJ2-5|13|once|-|TRBV5-1
TGCGCCAGCAGCTTGACTGAGGCGGAGACCCAGTACTTC
CASSLTEAETQYF
>TRBJ1-4|13|-|-|TRBV5-6
TGTGCCAGCGCGAGGTCCCTAAATGAAAAACTGTTTTTT
CASARSLNEKLFF
>TRBJ1-1|13|once|-|TRBV7-3
TGTGCCAGCAGCCCCGGGACTTACACTGAAGCTTTCTTT
CASSPGTYTEAFF
>TRBJ2-3|15|-|TRBD2|TRBV5-1
TGCGCCAGCAGCTTCTTAAGCGGGGGGGTCGATACGCAGTATTTT
CASSFLSGGVDTQYF